The rows below give T cell receptor beta chains drawn from one sample of a study of PD-1 blockade in classical Hodgkin lymphoma. Some clones are missing from TCRdb's copy, which holds only in-frame ones; the method was immunoSEQ multiplex PCR. The data show 23,000 or so clones, with roughly four fifths seen just once and 22% held by the top ten. This specimen was peripheral blood mononuclear cells (PBMCs), taken before the fourth cycle of nivolumab. Receptors originate from a human donor with classical Hodgkin lymphoma. Both conserved end residues are part of each CDR3. D genes are given only for firm matches. Clone size is shown for a subset of rows, as once, few, many or a class of expanded clone.

>once|TRBV27|NA|14|TRBJ2-1
CASSSTNSGHEQFF
TGTGCCAGCAGTTCGACAAACTCGGGGCATGAGCAGTTCTTC
>NA|TRBV5-1|NA|16|TRBJ1-1
CASSPTQLQGVGEAFF
TGCGCCAGCAGTCCCACACAATTACAAGGTGTGGGTGAAGCTTTCTTT
>NA|TRBV4-2|TRBD1|17|TRBJ1-3
CASSQPYDRVAGNTIYF
TGTGCCAGCAGCCAACCATACGACAGGGTGGCAGGAAACACCATATATTTT
>NA|TRBV2|NA|16|TRBJ1-4
CASTFTSKGENEKLFF
TGTGCCAGCACCTTTACTTCAAAGGGGGAAAATGAAAAACTGTTTTTT
>NA|TRBV2|NA|11|TRBJ1-1
CASSDRPLAFF
TGTGCCAGCAGTGATAGGCCATTAGCTTTCTTT
>NA|TRBV18|NA|16|TRBJ2-2
CASARTANSNTGELFF
TGTGCCAGCGCACGGACGGCAAACTCGAACACCGGGGAGCTGTTTTTT
>NA|TRBV6-5|NA|14|TRBJ1-4
CASSSHQGDEKLFF
TGTGCCAGCAGTTCCCACCAGGGTGACGAAAAACTGTTTTTT
>once|TRBV6-1|NA|13|TRBJ1-2
CASSPGGKDGYTF
TGTGCCAGCTCCCCGGGGGGGAAGGATGGCTACACCTTC
>NA|TRBV19|NA|14|TRBJ1-6
CASSPPDYNSPLHF
TGTGCCAGTAGTCCCCCGGACTATAATTCACCCCTCCACTTT
>few|TRBV7-9|TRBD1|14|TRBJ1-2
CASSPPEGAYGYTF
TGTGCCAGCAGCCCACCTGAGGGGGCGTATGGCTACACCTTC
>once|TRBV7-2|TRBD1|18|TRBJ2-7
CASSSPRHRDSLPYEQYF
TGTGCCAGCAGCTCCCCCAGACACCGGGACAGCCTCCCCTACGAGCAGTACTTC
>NA|TRBV7-9|NA|15|TRBJ1-2
CASSDTTRAEYGYTF
TGTGCCAGCAGCGACACGACAAGGGCGGAGTATGGCTACACCTTC
>NA|TRBV7-8|NA|14|TRBJ2-1
CASSLDHSYNEQFF
TGTGCCAGCAGCTTGGACCACTCCTACAATGAGCAGTTCTTC
>NA|TRBV4-2|NA|13|TRBJ1-1
CASSQEGRETAFF
TGTGCCAGCAGCCAAGAAGGCAGGGAGACGGCTTTCTTT
>once|TRBV7-9|TRBD1|16|TRBJ2-2
CASSLGTGTGSGELFF
TGTGCCAGCAGCTTGGGAACCGGGACAGGGTCCGGGGAGCTGTTTTTT
>once|TRBV30|NA|13|TRBJ1-2
CAWRSGVNYGYTF
TGTGCCTGGAGAAGCGGAGTTAACTATGGCTACACCTTC
>NA|TRBV6-6|NA|14|TRBJ2-7
CASSYQARTYEQYF
TGTGCCAGCAGTTACCAAGCGAGGACCTACGAGCAGTACTTC
>NA|TRBV9|TRBD2|15|TRBJ2-3
CASNENGGFTDTQYF
TGTGCCAGCAACGAAAACGGGGGGTTCACAGATACGCAGTATTTT
>once|TRBV19|NA|13|TRBJ2-7
CASSRDGSYEQYF
TGTGCCAGTAGTAGGGACGGTTCCTACGAGCAGTACTTC
>few|TRBV5-4|TRBD1|13|TRBJ1-3
CASSRTGGNTIYF
TGTGCCAGCAGCCGGACAGGGGGAAACACCATATATTTT
>NA|TRBV15|NA|15|TRBJ1-5
CATSRDLGENQPQHF
TGTGCCACCAGCAGAGATCTTGGGGAAAATCAGCCCCAGCATTTT
>NA|TRBV4-1|NA|18|TRBJ2-3
CASSQVLDRRDSDDTQYF
TGCGCCAGCAGCCAAGTTCTGGACCGTAGGGACTCCGATGATACGCAGTATTTT
>NA|TRBV19|NA|13|TRBJ2-5
CASSGPVQETQYF
TGTGCCTCCTCGGGGCCCGTACAAGAGACCCAGTACTTC
>NA|TRBV30|NA|16|TRBJ1-2
CAWSLGGHATNYGYTF
TGTGCCTGGAGCCTGGGGGGACACGCAACTAACTATGGCTACACCTTC
>few|TRBV25-1|NA|13|TRBJ1-3
CASSRVSGNTIYF
TGTGCCAGCAGCCGGGTATCTGGAAACACCATATATTTT
>NA|TRBV15|TRBD1|15|TRBJ2-7
CATSRRTGPPYEQYF
TGTGCCACCAGCAGAAGGACAGGGCCCCCCTACGAGCAGTACTTC
>NA|TRBV7-3|TRBD1|15|TRBJ2-1
CASSIQGANYNEQFF
TGTGCCAGCAGCATACAGGGGGCAAACTACAATGAGCAGTTCTTC
>medium-sized|TRBV7-9|NA|12|TRBJ1-2
CASSRIQDGYTF
TGTGCCAGCAGCCGGATACAAGATGGCTACACCTTC
>NA|TRBV29-1|TRBD2|15|TRBJ2-1
CSVLLTSSSYNEQFF
TGCAGCGTCCTACTGACTAGCTCCTCCTACAATGAGCAGTTCTTC
>NA|TRBV5-4|NA|15|TRBJ2-2
CASSRAGDDTGELFF
TGTGCCAGCAGCCGGGCAGGGGACGACACCGGGGAGCTGTTTTTT
>NA|TRBV2|TRBD1|15|TRBJ1-2
CASISGTGFFYGYTF
TGTGCCAGCATTTCCGGGACAGGGTTCTTTTATGGCTACACCTTC
>NA|TRBV12-5|NA|14|TRBJ1-1
CASGLVLGNTEAFF
TGTGCTAGTGGTTTGGTACTGGGAAACACTGAAGCTTTCTTT
>NA|TRBV5-1|TRBD2|19|TRBJ2-7
CASSLAWLGSGSGSYEQYF
TGCGCCAGCAGCTTGGCCTGGCTCGGTAGCGGGAGCGGGTCCTACGAGCAGTACTTC
>NA|TRBV30|NA|13|TRBJ2-3
CAWTRTFTDTQYF
TGTGCCTGGACTAGGACTTTCACAGATACGCAGTATTTT
>NA|TRBV10-3|NA|11|TRBJ2-7
CAISEGNEQYF
TGTGCCATCAGTGAGGGGAACGAGCAGTACTTC